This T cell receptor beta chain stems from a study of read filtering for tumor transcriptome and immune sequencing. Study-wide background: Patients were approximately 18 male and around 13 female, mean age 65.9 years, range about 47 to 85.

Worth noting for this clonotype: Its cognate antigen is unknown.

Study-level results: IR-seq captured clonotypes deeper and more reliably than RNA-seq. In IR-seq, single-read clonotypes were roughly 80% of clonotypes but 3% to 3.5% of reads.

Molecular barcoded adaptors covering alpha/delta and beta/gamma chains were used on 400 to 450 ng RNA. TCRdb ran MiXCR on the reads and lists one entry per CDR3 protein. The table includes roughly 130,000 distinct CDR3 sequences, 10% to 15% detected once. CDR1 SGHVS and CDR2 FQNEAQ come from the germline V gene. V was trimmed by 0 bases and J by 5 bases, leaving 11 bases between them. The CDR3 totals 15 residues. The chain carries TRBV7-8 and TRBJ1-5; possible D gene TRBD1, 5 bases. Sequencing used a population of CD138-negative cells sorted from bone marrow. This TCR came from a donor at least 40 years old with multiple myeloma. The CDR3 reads CASSLAAGGDQPQHF. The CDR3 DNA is TGTGCCAGCAGCTTAGCGGCGGGAGGGGATCAGCCCCAGCATTTT.